This TCR beta chain is drawn from a study of OX40 agonist ivuxolimab in advanced cancers. Overall study: Ivuxolimab, an antibody acting as an agonist of OX40 (CD134), was used to treat patients. Prior checkpoint blockade (anti-PD-1, anti-PD-L1 or anti-CTLA-4) was permitted; around 39% had it.

About this clone itself: The antigen is not known.

Per germline, CDR1 MNHNY and CDR2 SVGAGI (reference sequence). V trimming: 7 bases; J trimming: 3 bases; junction bases outside the gene matches: 9. The CDR3 is 15 residues long. General study points: At 0.1 to 3.0 mg/kg and by week 6, CD4+ and CD8+ T cells in the blood had expanded clonally. Expansion of clones was among the lowest in partial responders at 0.1-3.0 mg/kg.

Data came from immunoSEQ multiplex PCR; TCRdb stores just in-frame clones and leaves some out. The table includes 40,000 or so clones, about 82% detected once. The chain uses TRBV6-6 and TRBJ2-3; 8 bases fit TRBD2. This receptor was identified in an adult with an advanced solid tumor such as melanoma, head and neck, liver or kidney cancer. Sequencing was performed on CD4+ or CD8+ T cells sorted from blood, taken in a trial of the OX40 agonist ivuxolimab. The CDR3 spells CASNKASGGTDTQYF. Written as DNA, the CDR3 is TGTGCCAGCAATAAAGCATCGGGAGGGACAGATACGCAGTATTTT.